This entry lists 16 T cell receptor beta chains sequenced from one sample in a study of shared clonotypes between healthy human individuals. Repertoires were generated with immunoSEQ multiplex PCR, while TCRdb's copy carries only in-frame clones and drops some. Among around 1,000,000 clones, around three quarters were seen once, and the ten largest hold 0.89%. The material sequenced was memory CD4+ T cells from PBMCs. Subset defined: CD45RA-negative fraction. These receptors came from a young man in good health. Some clones in this sample may be carry-over from other donors' samples.

Concerning this clone: The sample holds other DNA sequences that translate to the same CDR3. The J gene is TRBJ1-1, the V gene TRBV18; no reliable D call. Trimming took 3 bases from V and 2 from J, leaving 7 bases between them. Germline assignment: CDR1 KGHSH and CDR2 LQKENI. The CDR3 covers 13 residues. As DNA, the CDR3 is TGTGCCAGCTCACCCGACCTAAACACTGAAGCTTTCTTT. Amino acids: CASSPDLNTEAFF.

The gene calls are TRBV30 and TRBJ2-3; D unclear. The CDR3 extends over 14 amino acids. Between the trimmed V and J ends, which lost 5 bases and 0 bases, there was a span of 12 bases. The V gene's germline CDR1 is GTSNPN and CDR2 SVGIG (reference sequence). The CDR3 nucleotides are TGTGCCTGGGCCCCTTTCGGCAGCACAGATACGCAGTATTTT. Its protein is CAWAPFGSTDTQYF. Together with reference TRBV30 and TRBJ2-3, the CDR3 gives the full variable domain: SQTIHQWPATLVQPVGSPLSLECTVEGTSNPNLYWYRQAAGRGLQLLFYSVGIGQISSEVPQNLSASRPQDRQFILSSKKLLLSDSGFYLCAWAPFGSTDTQYFGPGTRLTVL.

This chain connects TRBV10-3 to TRBJ1-2, with D possibly matching TRBD1 (5 bases). This CDR3 comprises 13 residues. Germline values: CDR1 ENHRY, CDR2 SYGVKD. Trimming removed 7 bases at V and 4 bases at J, with 13 bases between. The CDR3: CAINRDGGYGYTF. The CDR3 region has the DNA TGTGCCATCAATCGGGACGGAGGCTATGGCTACACCTTC.

This sequence joins TRBV9 and TRBJ2-2; 8 positions match TRBD1. The CDR3 has 17 amino acids. V was clipped by 0 bases and J by 7 bases; unmatched bases: 11. The germline V gene encodes CDR1 SGDLS and CDR2 YYNGEE. CDR3 sequence: CASSVGLWTGRNGELFF. As DNA, the CDR3 is TGTGCCAGCAGCGTAGGTCTATGGACAGGGAGGAACGGGGAGCTGTTTTTT.

The V and J genes are TRBV20-1 and TRBJ2-7; possible D gene TRBD2, 6 bases. CDR1 and CDR2 from the germline V gene are DFQATT and SNEGSKA (reference sequence). CDR3 length equals 11 residues. The V gene lost 7 bases and the J gene lost 5 bases, with 12 bases spanning the gap. The CDR3 sequence is CSVRLVNEQYF. CDR3 bases: TGCAGTGTTCGACTAGTGAACGAGCAGTACTTC.

The chain employs TRBV7-9 and TRBJ1-5; D is perhaps TRBD1 (5 bases). Between the trimmed V and J ends, which lost 3 bases and 5 bases, there was a span of 8 bases. This CDR3 is 13 amino acids long. Germline CDR1 SEHNR, CDR2 FQNEAQ (reference sequence). This CDR3 reads CASSFQGDQPQHF. The DNA of the CDR3 is TGTGCCAGCAGCTTTCAGGGAGATCAGCCCCAGCATTTT.

This chain uses TRBV16 with TRBJ1-2; 7 bases fit TRBD1. Looked up from germline, CDR1 is KGHSY and CDR2 is FQNENV. V gave up 1 base and J gave up 3 bases; unmatched junction bases: 5. The CDR3 spans 15 residues. The CDR3 DNA reads as TGTGCCAGCAGCCAATGGCGACAGGGCGACTATGGCTACACCTTC. Protein sequence: CASSQWRQGDYGYTF.

The rearrangement joins TRBV21-1 to TRBJ1-1. TRBV21-1 is recorded as a pseudogene. This CDR3 region has 17 residues. The CDR3 spells CASSATDLGLGGTEAFF. In DNA form, the CDR3 reads TGTGCCAGCTCTGCTACTGACCTGGGCCTCGGAGGGACTGAAGCTTTCTTT.

The chain combines TRBV28 with TRBJ2-3; no clear D gene. The ends were cut back, 6 bases at V and 2 bases at J, with 0 bases in the middle. This CDR3 comprises 10 residues. Germline values: CDR1 MDHEN, CDR2 SYDVKM. This chain's CDR3 is CASSTDTQYF. The CDR3 bases are TGTGCCAGCAGCACAGATACGCAGTATTTT. The complete variable domain, with remaining parts taken from reference TRBV28 and TRBJ2-3, reads DVKVTQSSRYLVKRTGEKVFLECVQDMDHENMFWYRQDPGLGLRLIYFSYDVKMKEKGDIPEGYSVSREKKERFSLILESASTNQTSMYLCASSTDTQYFGPGTRLTVL.

The V gene is TRBV30, the J gene TRBJ1-5, with D perhaps matching TRBD1 (5 bases). The CDR3 is 16 amino acids. V lost 7 bases, J lost 0 bases, and 19 bases lay in between. In germline, CDR1 is GTSNPN, CDR2 SVGIG (reference sequence). The CDR3 DNA sequence: TGTGCCTCATCAGGACACGATCTCTATAGCAATCAGCCCCAGCATTTT. Translated, it gives CASSGHDLYSNQPQHF.

The chain is built from TRBV20-1 and TRBJ1-1, with D unresolved. The CDR3 runs 11 residues. From germline, CDR1 is DFQATT and CDR2 SNEGSKA (reference sequence). The V end was cut by 2 bases, the J end by 6 bases, with 7 bases between. The CDR3 DNA sequence: TGCAGTGCTAGACGGATGGCTGAAGCTTTCTTT. This sequence encodes CSARRMAEAFF.

A few counts support this clone. This chain uses TRBV6-1 with TRBJ1-2, with 8 bases lining up with TRBD1. There are 16 residues in the CDR3. Germline trimming cut 1 base from V and 9 bases from J; bases unmatched to any gene: 13. Germline V lookup: CDR1 MNHNS, CDR2 SASEGT. The CDR3 nucleotides read TGTGCCAGCAGTGAAGTCAGGGGCCGGGACAGGAGAAGCTACACCTTC. Translating it yields CASSEVRGRDRRSYTF.

This clone has just one count. A read error may explain this, as a much larger clone is one base away. This sequence joins TRBV5-1 and TRBJ2-5, with D perhaps TRBD2 (5 bases). V lost 0 bases and J lost 0, with 6 bases in between. CDR1 and CDR2 from the germline V gene are SGHRS and YFSETQ. CDR3 size: 14 residues. The CDR3 DNA follows: TGCGCCAGCAGCTTGGGGGAGTACCAAGAGACCCAGTACTTC. It specifies CASSLGEYQETQYF.

The rearrangement joins TRBV7-3 to TRBJ2-1; perhaps TRBD2 as D (6 bases). Trimming took 2 bases from V and 5 from J, leaving 10 bases between them. The CDR3 consists of 14 residues. Germline V CDR1 and CDR2: SGHTA, FQGTGA. CDR3 nucleotide sequence: TGTGCCAGCAGCTTAGAGCGGGTTAACAATGAGCAGTTCTTC. This encodes CASSLERVNNEQFF.

V is TRBV5-6 and J is TRBJ2-7; D is ambiguous. The V gene's germline CDR1 is SGHDT and CDR2 YYEEEE. The CDR3 runs 16 residues. V lost 2 bases to trimming and J lost 2 bases, with 17 bases between them. CDR3 DNA sequence: TGTGCCAGCAGCTTCTACGGTAGATGGGATCCCTACGAGCAGTACTTC. Its protein is CASSFYGRWDPYEQYF.

The sample holds a few counts of this clone. This chain joins TRBV11-2 and TRBJ2-7, with D unclear. CDR1 is SGHAT, CDR2 FQNNGV, per germline. The ends were cut back, 4 bases at V and 6 bases at J, with 7 bases in the middle. CDR3 size: 11 residues. CDR3 coding DNA: TGTGCCAGCAGCTCTGAATTCGAGCAGTACTTC. This codes for CASSSEFEQYF.